The TCR beta chain under discussion was sequenced for a study of regulatory T cells in long-lasting Graves disease. Study-level findings and limits: Lower TCR diversity was seen in persistent Graves' patients than in newly diagnosed ones. Under persistent disease, TRBV28, TRBJ1-2 and TRBJ2-5 were used preferentially.

The CDR3 has 15 residues. Trimming pared 0 bases from V and 1 base from J, leaving 9 bases between. Per germline, CDR1 SGHRS and CDR2 YFSETQ. This clonotype has at least ten counts. The antigen remains undetermined. Researchers made TCR beta libraries by using iRepertoire HTBI primers and running Arm-PCR on CDR3 regions. From the multiplex PCR reads, TCRdb called clonotypes with MiXCR, one entry per CDR3 protein. Of approximately 230,000 distinct CDR3 sequences listed, approximately 16% are singletons. The time point: newly diagnosed GD, antithyroid drugs for less than 3 months. Following extraction of RNA from PBMCs, that RNA was used to make the TCR library.

J is TRBJ2-3 and V is TRBV5-1; D remains ambiguous. The clonotype originates from a female donor with Graves disease. Sample: peripheral blood mononuclear cells (PBMCs), taken at new diagnosis, from a patient treated with antithyroid drugs. The CDR3 protein is CASSLVEDGTDTQYF. The CDR3 DNA follows: TGCGCCAGCAGCTTGGTCGAGGACGGCACAGATACGCAGTATTTT.